Below, one T cell receptor (beta chain) is given with its context. The antigen it binds to is not known. The record has no base qualities; no much larger clone is one base away. The protocol used for the library was the immunoSEQ multiplex PCR assay. Each sample had 10^5 or so TCR templates assayed by the deep sequencing platform. Genomic DNA extracted from sorted T cells was the material used for TCRbeta CDR3 sequencing. For the original study's pipeline: The R programming language was used for clonal analysis of the TCRbeta CDR3 data. Comparing unstimulated samples against CFSE-low samples taken after the reaction was how alloreactive CD4+ and CD8+ clones were defined. Regulatory or non-regulatory origin was assigned to alloreactive CD4+ clones by matching of sequences to sorted unstimulated Treg and non-Treg repertoires. TCRdb limited this immuneACCESS table to in-frame rearrangements with V and J called. A share of clones is missing; checked studies link under half to unresolved V genes, and the rest is unexplained. V, J and clone size are taken as reported in that table, and D and trimming were inferred from the DNA itself. This sample has tens of thousands of clones in its table, and roughly 87% of those were observed once. Under 0.35% of the sample rests with the top ten.

Unstimulated CD4+ memory cells were also sequenced in three donor pairs, together with CD4+ naive, CD8+ TEMRA, CD8+ naive and CD8+ effector memory subsets. Sorted unstimulated T cells and proliferating T cells recovered from mixed lymphocyte reactions were subjected to TCRbeta CDR3 sequencing. Fresh whole blood from ten HLA-typed healthy donors was used as the source from which PBMCs were isolated. This specimen belongs to a study of siplizumab effects on memory and regulatory T cells (dated by TCRdb to the late 2010s). Concerning the study at large: The study examined how the anti-CD2 antibody siplizumab affects alloreactive T-cell subsets in allogeneic mixed lymphocyte reactions built from human PBMCs. The research as a whole found: Because sequences at frequencies below about 10^-5 were poorly captured, only a minor fraction of alloreactive clones could be mapped back to unstimulated subsets. Compared with memory T cells, unstimulated naive T cells appeared more diverse, and naive cells seemed to make a substantial contribution to the alloresponse. The cumulative frequency of alloreactive sequences traceable to unstimulated CD4+ memory T cells was significantly reduced by siplizumab. Of the alloreactive CD4+ clones that could be mapped, the Treg-derived share averaged roughly 69% with siplizumab compared with about 27% in control reactions. For roughly 75-97% of proliferating CD4+ or CD8+ clones, no naive or memory phenotype could be assigned. Whether proliferating Tregs from siplizumab cultures actually had suppressive function was not functionally confirmed.

The material sequenced was naive CD8+ T cells sorted from blood. The cell subset or site label here, explained by the study, means: unstimulated naive T cells. The TCR comes from a human donor in good health.

CDR3 region: CASSMGGGGTEAFF. The nucleotide sequence is given as TGTGCCAGTAGTATGGGAGGGGGCGGCACTGAAGCTTTCTTT. The chain is made from TRBV19 and TRBJ1-1; TRBD1 matches 7 bases in the middle. The CDR3 goes from the cysteine to the phenylalanine over 14 residues. Left in the record is the CDR3 DNA by itself, 42 bases read in frame from the first base. Sequences LNHDA (CDR1) and SQIVND (CDR2) are obtained from the germline V gene (reference sequence). The germline V and J ends show losses of 3 bases and 4 bases respectively, and no gene match explains 5 bases of the junction. With the rest looked up from the reference TRBV19 and TRBJ1-1 genes rather than sequenced, the full variable domain is DGGITQSPKYLFRKEGQNVTLSCEQNLNHDAMYWYRQDPGQGLRLIYYSQIVNDFQKGDIAEGYSVSREKKESFPLTVTSAQKNPTAFYLCASSMGGGGTEAFFGQGTRLTVV.